These 31 T cell receptor beta chains came from one sample sequenced in a study of T cell responses to AZD1222 COVID-19 vaccine. Only in-frame clones appear in the TCRdb table, and some are missing; sequencing was by immunoSEQ multiplex PCR. The sample lists around 130,000 clones, just under 95% occurring once. The sequences come from peripheral blood, collected on day 0 of AZD1222 vaccination. The receptors stem from an adult in good health.

J is TRBJ2-5 and V is TRBV7-9, with D possibly being TRBD2 (6 bases). Germline V lookup: CDR1 SEHNR, CDR2 FQNEAQ (reference sequence). The V gene lost 3 bases and the J gene lost 2 bases, with 16 bases spanning the gap. The CDR3 is made up of 16 amino acids. Here the CDR3 reads CASSFNGGTLQETQYF. The CDR3 DNA is TGTGCCAGCAGCTTCAACGGCGGGACCCTGCAAGAGACCCAGTACTTC.

The chain employs TRBV28 and TRBJ1-2; possible D gene TRBD1, 6 bases. Germline V lookup: CDR1 MDHEN, CDR2 SYDVKM. The CDR3 covers 15 residues. Trimming took off 2 bases at V and 4 bases at J, with 14 bases between the two ends. CDR3 region: CASSLPGGLGYGYTF. The CDR3 nucleotides are TGTGCCAGCAGTTTACCGGGGGGGCTCGGCTATGGCTACACCTTC.

The chain carries TRBV19 and TRBJ2-3, with D possibly TRBD1 on 6 matching bases. Germline V gene data show CDR1 as LNHDA and CDR2 as SQIVND (reference sequence). The germline V and J ends were trimmed by 3 bases and 2 bases, with 15 bases remaining between them. The CDR3 loop spans 16 amino acids. The CDR3 sequence is CASSIMWGHPTDTQYF. The CDR3 nucleotides read TGTGCCAGTAGTATTATGTGGGGACACCCCACAGATACGCAGTATTTT.

The chain joins TRBV14 to TRBJ1-3; D remains ambiguous. V was pared by 4 bases and J by 5 bases, with 6 bases between. Germline V gives CDR1 SGHDN, CDR2 FVKESK. This CDR3 is built from 12 residues. The CDR3 loop reads CASSPSRNTIYF. CDR3 DNA sequence: TGTGCCAGCAGCCCCAGCCGAAACACCATATATTTT. The whole variable domain, remainder taken from reference TRBV14 and TRBJ1-3, is EAGVTQFPSHSVIEKGQTVTLRCDPISGHDNLYWYRRVMGKEIKFLLHFVKESKQDESGMPNNRFLAERTGGTYSTLKVQPAELEDSGVYFCASSPSRNTIYFGEGSWLTVV.

Only one count was recorded for this clone. The V and J genes are TRBV5-8 and TRBJ2-5; perhaps TRBD1 as D (6 bases). In germline, CDR1 is SGHTS, CDR2 YDEGEE. V shed 3 bases and J shed 5 bases, with 11 bases lying between them. The CDR3 is 13 amino acids. The CDR3 protein is CASSSSGAETQYF. The CDR3 nucleotides are TGTGCCAGCAGCTCCTCAGGGGCGGAGACCCAGTACTTC.

The chain carries TRBV2 and TRBJ1-2; no clear D. The CDR3 runs 11 residues. Between the trimmed V and J ends, which lost 7 bases and 2 bases, there was a span of 5 bases. Germline V lookup: CDR1 SNHLY, CDR2 FYNNEI. The CDR3 nucleotides read TGTGCCAGCACCGTGAACTATGGCTACACCTTC. This translates into CASTVNYGYTF.

The chain is built from TRBV2 and TRBJ1-2; perhaps TRBD1 as D (5 bases). This CDR3 comprises 13 residues. The germline CDR1 and CDR2 sequences are SNHLY and FYNNEI. The ends were cut back, 4 bases at V and 8 bases at J, with 14 bases in the middle. CDR3 coding DNA: TGTGCCAGCAGTGTCGGCAGGGAGATGGGCTACACCTTC. Its protein product is CASSVGREMGYTF. Full variable domain (missing parts from reference TRBV2 and TRBJ1-2): EPEVTQTPSHQVTQMGQEVILRCVPISNHLYFYWYRQILGQKVEFLVSFYNNEISEKSEIFDDQFSVERPDGSNFTLKIRSTKLEDSAMYFCASSVGREMGYTFGSGTRLTVV.

The chain combines TRBV6-1 with TRBJ2-7; D is perhaps TRBD2 (5 bases). The CDR3 contains 14 residues. Germline lookup yields CDR1 MNHNS and CDR2 SASEGT. Trimming left V 2 bases short and J 5 bases short, with 13 bases between. The CDR3 sequence is CASSERLAGHEQYF. CDR3 DNA sequence: TGTGCCAGCAGTGAACGGCTAGCCGGCCACGAGCAGTACTTC.

V usage is TRBV10-3 and J usage is TRBJ1-2; D call uncertain. Trimming removed 8 bases from V and 2 bases from J, with 12 bases in between. Germline V gene lookup returns CDR1 ENHRY and CDR2 SYGVKD. This CDR3 is 13 amino acids long. The CDR3 sequence is CAIGGELNYGYTF. CDR3 nucleotide sequence: TGTGCCATCGGCGGAGAATTAAACTATGGCTACACCTTC.

The chain joins TRBV6-6 to TRBJ2-7; possible D gene TRBD1, 6 bases. Trimming removed 4 bases from V and 2 bases from J, with 12 bases in between. The CDR3 spans 14 residues. The germline V gene encodes CDR1 MNHNY and CDR2 SVGAGI (reference sequence). The CDR3 sequence is CASSSTGSPYEQYF. The DNA for the CDR3 is TGTGCCAGCAGTTCAACAGGGAGCCCCTACGAGCAGTACTTC.

This chain connects TRBV5-4 to TRBJ1-1; 7 nucleotides match TRBD1. CDR1 SGHNT and CDR2 YYREEE come from the germline V gene (reference sequence). V shed 1 base and J 2 bases; nucleotides not matched to a gene: 11. The CDR3 runs 17 residues. CDR3 loop: CASSLMIRQGGNTEAFF. The CDR3 DNA reads as TGTGCCAGCAGCTTGATGATACGGCAGGGGGGAAACACTGAAGCTTTCTTT.

The chain carries TRBV19 and TRBJ1-1; D possibly corresponds to TRBD1 (6 bases). Germline loops: CDR1 LNHDA, CDR2 SQIVND (reference sequence). Between the trimmed V and J ends, which lost 7 bases and 5 bases, there was a span of 26 bases. The CDR3 totals 17 residues. The CDR3 spells CASTTKKLQGRGTEAFF. The CDR3 DNA sequence: TGTGCCAGTACCACCAAAAAGCTACAGGGTAGAGGGACTGAAGCTTTCTTT.

This clone occurred a few times. V is TRBV7-9 and J is TRBJ1-6; perhaps TRBD1 as D (5 bases). V was cut by 5 bases and J by 6 bases, with 11 bases left in between. CDR3 size: 14 residues. Germline CDR1 is SEHNR and CDR2 is FQNEAQ (reference sequence). Here the CDR3 reads CASSLGVGNSPLHF. Here the CDR3 DNA reads TGTGCCAGCAGCCTAGGGGTTGGTAATTCACCCCTCCACTTT.

This chain uses TRBV27 with TRBJ2-1; D is tentatively TRBD1 or TRBD2 (5 bases each). In germline, CDR1 is MNHEY, CDR2 SMNVEV (reference sequence). This CDR3 is built from 16 residues. V gave up 6 bases and J gave up 15 bases, with 30 bases separating them. The DNA of the CDR3 is TGTGCCAGCAGCCAAGCACCGGGACCAGGGTCTAGCATGGCGTTCTTC. Protein: CASSQAPGPGSSMAFF.

The CDR3 is CASSQVADTQYF. CDR3 nucleotide sequence: TGTGCCAGCAGCCAAGTGGCAGATACGCAGTATTTT. V is TRBV7-9 and J is TRBJ2-3; unclear D gene. The CDR3 has 12 amino acids. Trimming removed 5 bases from V and 4 bases from J, with 7 bases in between. The germline gives CDR1 SEHNR, CDR2 FQNEAQ (reference sequence).

V gene TRBV11-3 combines with J gene TRBJ2-7, with 9 positions matching TRBD1. The CDR3 covers 14 residues. The V and J ends lost 1 base and 2 bases, in that order; junction bases with no gene match: 0. The germline V gene has CDR1 SGHNT and CDR2 YENEEA. CDR3 residues: CASSLGTGAYEQYF. The CDR3, as DNA: TGTGCCAGCAGCTTAGGGACAGGGGCCTACGAGCAGTACTTC.

The chain carries TRBV25-1 and TRBJ2-1, with D possibly called TRBD1 or TRBD2 (5 bases each). CDR3 length equals 14 residues. Germline V gives CDR1 MGHDK, CDR2 SYGVNS. The V and J ends lost 2 bases and 2 bases respectively, with 7 bases between them. The DNA for the CDR3 is TGTGCCAGCAGTGAACCGGGACCCTACAATGAGCAGTTCTTC. Translating it yields CASSEPGPYNEQFF.

The V gene is TRBV5-1, the J gene TRBJ1-5; D is perhaps TRBD1 (5 bases). The CDR3 runs 15 residues. Per germline, CDR1 SGHRS and CDR2 YFSETQ. Trimming took 4 bases from V and 0 from J, leaving 11 bases between them. The CDR3 nucleotides are TGCGCCAGCAGCCCCGCGGGGGATAGCAATCAGCCCCAGCATTTT. This codes for CASSPAGDSNQPQHF.

A single count supports this clone. The rearrangement links TRBV9 to TRBJ1-3; 7 positions agree with TRBD1. The CDR3 length is 16 residues. V was clipped by 3 bases and J by 1 base; unmatched bases: 7. Germline lookup yields CDR1 SGDLS and CDR2 YYNGEE. Here the CDR3 DNA reads TGTGCCAGCAGCGGGGGCCAGGGGGGTTCTGGAAACACCATATATTTT. Its translation is CASSGGQGGSGNTIYF.

The gene calls are TRBV18 and TRBJ2-1, with 7 bases identical to TRBD1. CDR1 and CDR2 (germline): KGHSH, LQKENI. V shed 3 bases and J 3 bases; nucleotides not matched to a gene: 5. The CDR3 spans 15 residues. The CDR3 bases are TGTGCCAGCTCACCTTCCTGGACAGGCTACAATGAGCAGTTCTTC. Amino acid sequence: CASSPSWTGYNEQFF.

This chain joins TRBV7-3 and TRBJ2-1; D possibly matches TRBD1 or TRBD2 (5 bases each). The CDR3 has 12 residues. Trimming cost V 8 bases and J 10 bases, with 15 bases left between them. Germline V gene lookup returns CDR1 SGHTA and CDR2 FQGTGA. CDR3 loop: CASQGDRDEQFF. CDR3 bases: TGTGCCAGCCAGGGAGACCGAGACGAGCAGTTCTTC.

V is TRBV4-2 and J is TRBJ1-1; tentative D call: TRBD1 (5 bases). Trimming took off 0 bases at V and 5 bases at J, with 10 bases between the two ends. The CDR3 spans 14 residues. Germline V gives CDR1 LGHNA, CDR2 YNFKEQ. This CDR3 is CASSQDWGGTEAFF. CDR3 nucleotides: TGTGCCAGCAGCCAAGATTGGGGGGGGACTGAAGCTTTCTTT.

The chain recombines TRBV24-1 with TRBJ2-3; 9 positions match TRBD1. The length of the CDR3 is 15 residues. CDR1 is KGHDR, CDR2 SFDVKD, per germline. V shed 7 bases and J 3 bases; nucleotides not matched to a gene: 7. This chain's CDR3 is CATRPGQGETDTQYF. The CDR3 DNA is TGTGCCACCAGACCGGGACAGGGTGAGACAGATACGCAGTATTTT.

The chain uses TRBV2 and TRBJ1-1, with 7 bases aligning to TRBD1. The V segment lost 7 bases and the J segment 5 bases; nucleotides outside the gene matches: 10. Germline CDR1 is SNHLY and CDR2 is FYNNEI. The CDR3 runs to 14 residues. The CDR3 nucleotides are TGTGCCAGCATAACAGAAGGGGGCGGTACTGAAGCTTTCTTT. Amino acid sequence: CASITEGGGTEAFF.

V gene TRBV5-4 combines with J gene TRBJ2-1, with D uncertain. Germline V gives CDR1 SGHNT, CDR2 YYREEE (reference sequence). V was cut by 0 bases and J by 6 bases, with 7 bases left in between. The CDR3 sequence is 13 residues long. The CDR3 DNA sequence: TGTGCCAGCAGCTTGGTTGCTATCAATGAGCAGTTCTTC. Its translation: CASSLVAINEQFF.

The V gene is TRBV4-1, the J gene TRBJ2-3; D perhaps matches TRBD1 (6 bases). Trimming pared 3 bases from V and 0 bases from J, leaving 13 bases between. This CDR3 contains 16 residues. Germline-derived CDR1 and CDR2 are MGHRA and YSYEKL. The CDR3 nucleotides are TGCGCCAGCAGCCAGCAGACAGGACTTAGCACAGATACGCAGTATTTT. It specifies CASSQQTGLSTDTQYF.

This rearrangement joins TRBV7-9 to TRBJ1-2; no definite D call. The CDR3 is 12 residues long. V gave up 1 base and J gave up 8 bases, with 8 bases separating them. CDR1 SEHNR and CDR2 FQNEAQ come from the germline V gene (reference sequence). The chain's CDR3 is CASSLDEQGYTF. The CDR3 nucleotides read TGTGCCAGCAGCTTAGACGAACAAGGCTACACCTTC.

This clone was recorded a few times. J is TRBJ1-5 and V is TRBV7-2; TRBD1 matches 8 bases. The CDR3 loop spans 13 amino acids. V was pared by 5 bases and J by 6 bases, with 3 bases of the junction left unmatched. Germline values: CDR1 SGHTA, CDR2 FQGNSA. The CDR3 here is CASSLDRVQPQHF. DNA of the CDR3: TGTGCCAGCAGCCTGGACAGGGTTCAGCCCCAGCATTTT.

This clone was seen just once. V gene TRBV24-1 combines with J gene TRBJ2-1; TRBD1 is a possible D gene (5 bases). CDR1 is KGHDR, CDR2 SFDVKD, per germline. The germline V and J ends were trimmed by 9 bases and 10 bases, with 18 bases remaining between them. This CDR3 comprises 13 residues. CDR3 nucleotides: TGTGCCACCTCGTCCCAAAGGGGTCGGGAGCAGTTCTTC. Its translation: CATSSQRGREQFF.

The chain carries TRBV28 and TRBJ1-1, with a tentative D call TRBD1 (5 bases). V was pared by 6 bases and J by 2 bases, with 10 bases between. The CDR3 spans 13 residues. The V gene's germline CDR1 is MDHEN and CDR2 SYDVKM. The CDR3 DNA reads as TGTGCCAGCAGCCTCGACAGTAACACTGAAGCTTTCTTT. Residues: CASSLDSNTEAFF.

The chain combines TRBV10-3 with TRBJ2-1, with 10 bases aligning to TRBD1. From germline, CDR1 is ENHRY and CDR2 SYGVKD. The CDR3 has 15 residues. The trim removed 3 bases at V and 9 bases at J, leaving 8 bases unmatched. Here the CDR3 reads CAISDRDRGLGEQFF. The DNA for the CDR3 is TGTGCCATCAGTGACCGGGACAGGGGTTTGGGTGAGCAGTTCTTC.